This TCR beta chain is from a study of blood T cell repertoires in COVID-19 (dated by TCRdb to 2019 to 2021). The study in broad terms: Collaborator samples came from the United States, Italy and Spain and covered acute and convalescent phases of COVID-19. The material from the prospective study consisted of cDNA or gDNA derived from T cells, B-cell-depleted T cells, or PBMCs. Subjects who had been exposed to COVID-19, were actively infected with it, or had recovered from it provided the deeply sampled blood TCRbeta repertoires that made up the dataset. The repertoires were released in a freely available public database meant as a resource for research on the immune response to SARS-CoV-2. The samples were drawn from two sources: the first 160 participants of the ongoing ImmuneRACE study, and 1,200 or so subjects contributed by 6 global collaborators. Sample metadata almost always included a de-identified subject ID, COVID-19 status, age in years and sex. Where available, HLA class I and class II types were obtained from metadata supplied by the sample provider rather than from assay-based typing.

A word on this clone: Its specific antigen is unknown. No base-level quality is on record; no much larger clone is a single base apart.

Here V drops 3 bases and J drops 7 bases, and the junction holds 12 bases not matched to any gene. The CDR3 numbers 18 residues from cysteine through phenylalanine. The only DNA kept is the CDR3, 54 bases in frame from the first base. CDR1 is given as SGDLS and CDR2 as YYNGEE, both from the germline V gene. TCRbeta CDR3 regions were amplified from genomic DNA using the immunoSEQ Assay, a bias-controlled multiplex PCR. The original methods were these. Nucleated cell counts per sample were estimated from amplification of reference gene primers within the assay. To quantify the absolute abundance of each unique TCRbeta CDR3 rearrangement, sequence reads were collapsed and filtered. For each sample, productive Simpson clonality was calculated as the square root of Simpson's diversity index across productive rearrangements. Sourced from immuneACCESS, this table was stored by TCRdb with only in-frame sequences that have V and J called. A share of the clones is absent; for the studies checked, an unresolved V gene accounts for under half, and the remainder has no known explanation. The DNA was the basis for D and trimming; V, J and clone size are from that table. The sample has under 200,000 clones on record, approximately 84% of them singletons. The ten biggest clones cover 6% to 9% of the sample.

Overall study results and their limits: The quantity of clinical and demographic metadata differed by source and by participant and was supplied without curation.

A second Seattle source provided samples from volunteer blood donors who had recovered from COVID-19. Whole blood was collected in K2EDTA tubes by collaborating institutions according to the institutions' own protocols. For TCRbeta analysis, collaborator samples were shipped as frozen whole blood, as isolated PBMCs, or as DNA extracted from either sample type. This TCR was recovered from a man between 35 and 55 years old who had recovered from COVID-19. The chain was built from TRBV9 and TRBJ2-1, with 14 middle bases fitting TRBD2. Input material: peripheral blood. This receptor carries the CDR3 CASSATAGTSGSLNEQFF. The DNA is as follows: TGTGCCAGCAGCGCCACTGCCGGGACTAGCGGGAGTTTGAATGAGCAGTTCTTC.